This T cell receptor (beta chain) was retrieved from a study of post-analysis software for immune sequencing data. On the study more broadly: Secondary progressive, relapsing-remitting and progressive-relapsing multiple sclerosis were among the included disease courses.

Unique molecular identifiers were present in the TCR beta cDNA libraries. It was from roughly 1 to 10 million T cells that around 500,000 cDNA molecules came. In TCRdb, the PCR reads were re-called with MiXCR into one record per CDR3 protein. Counted here are about 810,000 distinct CDR3 sequences, roughly 58% occurring once; the ten biggest clones make up about 4.8%. This clonotype has more than one count but fewer than ten. Its antigen remains unidentified. Study-wide results and caveats: Patients showed TRBV5-6, TRBV5-1 and TRBV20-1 among five TRBV segments more frequent than in controls. The study found significantly lower normalized Chao1 diversity in multiple sclerosis patients than in controls.

From germline, CDR1 is SGHVS and CDR2 FNYEAQ. Trimming stripped 0 bases from V and 3 bases from J, with 7 bases between. The CDR3 totals 14 residues. Sequencing was carried out using blood. The chain carries TRBV7-6 and TRBJ2-3; no clear D gene. The sequence derives from a girl aged 10 to 17 with multiple sclerosis. CDR3 residues: CASSLATLTDTQYF. The CDR3 nucleotides read TGTGCCAGCAGCTTAGCGACCCTGACAGATACGCAGTATTTT.